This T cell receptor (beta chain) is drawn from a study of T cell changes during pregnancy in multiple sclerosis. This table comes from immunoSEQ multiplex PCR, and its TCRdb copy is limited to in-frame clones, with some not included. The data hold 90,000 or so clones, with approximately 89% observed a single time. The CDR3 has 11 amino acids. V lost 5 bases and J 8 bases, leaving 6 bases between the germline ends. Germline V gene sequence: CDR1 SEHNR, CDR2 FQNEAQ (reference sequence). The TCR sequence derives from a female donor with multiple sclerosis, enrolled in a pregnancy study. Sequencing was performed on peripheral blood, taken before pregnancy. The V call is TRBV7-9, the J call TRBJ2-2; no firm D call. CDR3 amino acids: CASSATGELFF. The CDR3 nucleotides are TGTGCCAGCAGCGCAACTGGGGAGCTGTTTTTT.